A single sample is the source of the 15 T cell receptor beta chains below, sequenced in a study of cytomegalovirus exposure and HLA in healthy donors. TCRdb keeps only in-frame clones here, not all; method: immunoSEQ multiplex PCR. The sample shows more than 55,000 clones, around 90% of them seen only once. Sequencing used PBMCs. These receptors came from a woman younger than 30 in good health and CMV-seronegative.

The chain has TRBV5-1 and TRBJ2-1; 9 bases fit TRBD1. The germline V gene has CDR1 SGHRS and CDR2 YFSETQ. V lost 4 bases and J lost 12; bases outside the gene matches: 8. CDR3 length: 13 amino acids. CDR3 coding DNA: TGCGCCAGCAGCCTTACGGAGACAGGGGGGCAGTTCTTC. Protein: CASSLTETGGQFF.

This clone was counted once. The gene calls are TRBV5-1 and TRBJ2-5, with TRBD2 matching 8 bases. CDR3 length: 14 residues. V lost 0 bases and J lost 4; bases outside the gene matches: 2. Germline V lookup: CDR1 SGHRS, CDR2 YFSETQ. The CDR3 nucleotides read TGCGCCAGCAGCTTGGACCGGGGGGGAGAGACCCAGTACTTC. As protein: CASSLDRGGETQYF.

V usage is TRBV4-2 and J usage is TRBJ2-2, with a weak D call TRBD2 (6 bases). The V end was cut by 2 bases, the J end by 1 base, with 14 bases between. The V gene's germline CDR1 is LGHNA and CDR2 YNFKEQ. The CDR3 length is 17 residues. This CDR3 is CASSQSVGTVNTGELFF. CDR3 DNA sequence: TGTGCCAGCAGCCAATCCGTTGGGACTGTGAACACCGGGGAGCTGTTTTTT.

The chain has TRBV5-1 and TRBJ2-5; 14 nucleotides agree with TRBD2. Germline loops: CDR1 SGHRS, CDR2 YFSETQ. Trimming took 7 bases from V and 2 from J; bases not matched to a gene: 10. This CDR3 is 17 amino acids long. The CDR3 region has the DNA TGCGCCAGCGCCGGGACTAGCGGGAGAGGGTGGCAAGAGACCCAGTACTTC. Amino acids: CASAGTSGRGWQETQYF.

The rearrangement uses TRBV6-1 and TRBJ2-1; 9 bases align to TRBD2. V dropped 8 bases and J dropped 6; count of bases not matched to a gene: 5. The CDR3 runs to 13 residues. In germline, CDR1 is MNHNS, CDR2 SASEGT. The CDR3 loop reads CASRREGVNEQFF. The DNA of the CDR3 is TGTGCCAGCCGGCGGGAGGGGGTCAATGAGCAGTTCTTC.

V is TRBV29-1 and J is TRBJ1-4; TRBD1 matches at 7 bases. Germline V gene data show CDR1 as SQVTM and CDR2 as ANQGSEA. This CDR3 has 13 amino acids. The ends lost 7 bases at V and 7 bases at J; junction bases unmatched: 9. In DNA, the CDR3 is TGCAGCGCCTGGACAGGAGGGATTGAAAAACTGTTTTTT. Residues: CSAWTGGIEKLFF.

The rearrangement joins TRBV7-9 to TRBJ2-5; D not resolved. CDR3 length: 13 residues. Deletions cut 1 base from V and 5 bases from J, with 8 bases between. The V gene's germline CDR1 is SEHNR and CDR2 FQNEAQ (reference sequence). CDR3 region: CASSLGSRETQYF. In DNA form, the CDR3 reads TGTGCCAGCAGCTTAGGGTCGCGGGAGACCCAGTACTTC.

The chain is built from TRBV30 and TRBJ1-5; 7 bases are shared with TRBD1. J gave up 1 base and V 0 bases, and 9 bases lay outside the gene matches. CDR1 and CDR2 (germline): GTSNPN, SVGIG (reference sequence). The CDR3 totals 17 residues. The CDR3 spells CAWSVRAGGWSNQPQHF. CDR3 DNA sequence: TGTGCCTGGAGTGTACGGGCAGGGGGATGGAGCAATCAGCCCCAGCATTTT.

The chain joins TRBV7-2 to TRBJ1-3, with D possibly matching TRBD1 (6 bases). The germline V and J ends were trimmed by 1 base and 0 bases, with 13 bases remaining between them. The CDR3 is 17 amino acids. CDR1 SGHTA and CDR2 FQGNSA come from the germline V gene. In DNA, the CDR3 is TGTGCCAGCAGCTTAGTCCAGGGGCCCATCTCTGGAAACACCATATATTTT. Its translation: CASSLVQGPISGNTIYF. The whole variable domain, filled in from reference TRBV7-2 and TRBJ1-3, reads GAGVSQSPSNKVTEKGKDVELRCDPISGHTALYWYRQSLGQGLEFLIYFQGNSAPDKSGLPSDRFSAERTGGSVSTLTIQRTQQEDSAVYLCASSLVQGPISGNTIYFGEGSWLTVV.

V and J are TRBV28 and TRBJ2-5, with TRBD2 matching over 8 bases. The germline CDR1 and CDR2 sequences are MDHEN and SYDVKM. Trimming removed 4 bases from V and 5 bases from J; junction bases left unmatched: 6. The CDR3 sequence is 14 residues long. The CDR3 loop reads CASSSWTSRETQYF. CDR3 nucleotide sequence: TGTGCCAGCAGTTCGTGGACTAGCCGGGAGACCCAGTACTTC.

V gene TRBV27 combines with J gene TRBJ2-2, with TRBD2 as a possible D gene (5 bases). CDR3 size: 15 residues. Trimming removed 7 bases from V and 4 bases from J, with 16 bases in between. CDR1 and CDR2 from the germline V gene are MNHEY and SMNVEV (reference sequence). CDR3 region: CASTMTMYSTGELFF. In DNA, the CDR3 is TGTGCCAGCACTATGACTATGTACAGCACCGGGGAGCTGTTTTTT.

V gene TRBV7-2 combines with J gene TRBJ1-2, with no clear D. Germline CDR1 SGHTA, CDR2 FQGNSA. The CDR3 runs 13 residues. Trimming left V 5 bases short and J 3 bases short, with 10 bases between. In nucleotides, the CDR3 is TGTGCCAGCAGCCCGTATATCGACTATGGCTACACCTTC. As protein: CASSPYIDYGYTF.

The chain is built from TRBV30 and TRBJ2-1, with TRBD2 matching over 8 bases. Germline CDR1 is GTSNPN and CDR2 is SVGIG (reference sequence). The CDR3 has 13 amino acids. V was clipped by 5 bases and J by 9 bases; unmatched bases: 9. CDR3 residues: CAWDRGGGGEQFF. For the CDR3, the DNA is TGTGCCTGGGACCGGGGGGGCGGGGGTGAGCAGTTCTTC.

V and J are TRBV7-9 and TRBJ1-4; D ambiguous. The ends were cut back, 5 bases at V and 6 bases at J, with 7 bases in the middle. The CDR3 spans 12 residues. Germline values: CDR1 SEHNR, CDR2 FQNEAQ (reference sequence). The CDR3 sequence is CASSRYDEKLFF. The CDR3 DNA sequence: TGTGCCAGCAGCCGGTACGATGAAAAACTGTTTTTT.

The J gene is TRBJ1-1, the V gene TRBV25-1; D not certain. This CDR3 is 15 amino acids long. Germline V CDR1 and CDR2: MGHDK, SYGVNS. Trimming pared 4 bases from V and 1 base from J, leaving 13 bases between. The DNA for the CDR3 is TGTGCCAGCAGTGGGGCCCAACAGCCGAACACTGAAGCTTTCTTT. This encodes CASSGAQQPNTEAFF.